Shown below are 23 T cell receptor beta chains from a single sample sequenced in a study of blood T cell repertoires in COVID-19 (dated by TCRdb to 2018 to 2020). The library relied on the immunoSEQ multiplex PCR assay. Entries here come from immuneACCESS through TCRdb and include only in-frame sequences with V and J called. Some clones fail to appear in such tables; in the studies checked, an unresolved V gene covers under half of the shortfall, and the cause of the remainder is unknown. The sample contains around 200,000 clones, 80% to 85% of them found a single time. In total, the top ten clones hold about 4.5% of the sample. Sample: peripheral blood. Every receptor here comes from a man between 45 and 60 years old with active or convalescent COVID-19.

This clone was counted ten times or more. This rearrangement joins TRBV19 to TRBJ1-5; TRBD1 agrees at 9 bases. CDR1 and CDR2 (germline): LNHDA, SQIVND (reference sequence). The junction had 13 bases not matched to a gene; V was cut back by 3 bases and J by 1 base. The CDR3 has 19 residues. The CDR3: CASSMSGTGFPWSNQPQHF. CDR3 DNA: TGTGCCAGTAGTATGAGCGGGACAGGGTTCCCTTGGAGCAATCAGCCCCAGCATTTT.

The chain couples TRBV7-9 to TRBJ2-1; 10 nucleotides line up with TRBD2. Germline lookup yields CDR1 SEHNR and CDR2 FQNEAQ (reference sequence). V dropped 2 bases and J dropped 10; count of bases not matched to a gene: 8. The CDR3 runs 15 residues. This CDR3 reads CASSLSGGAAGEQFF. The CDR3 DNA follows: TGTGCCAGCAGCTTAAGCGGGGGGGCCGCGGGAGAGCAGTTCTTC.

This clone has only a few counts. V is TRBV12-3 or TRBV12-4 and J is TRBJ1-2, with TRBD1 identical over 7 bases. The CDR3 covers 13 residues. The V gene end was trimmed by 4 bases and the J gene end by 6 bases; junction bases not matched to a gene: 5. As DNA, the CDR3 is TGTGCCAGCAGTTCCGACAGGGTCCATGGCTACACCTTC. Its translation is CASSSDRVHGYTF.

This rearrangement joins TRBV9 to TRBJ1-3, with TRBD1 matching 7 bases. This CDR3 is built from 15 residues. V shed 3 bases and J 0 bases; nucleotides not matched to a gene: 3. Germline CDR1 is SGDLS and CDR2 is YYNGEE. Written as DNA, the CDR3 is TGTGCCAGCAGCGCCGGGGACAGCTCTGGAAACACCATATATTTT. This translates into CASSAGDSSGNTIYF.

This clone appeared a single time. The chain recombines TRBV6-5 with TRBJ2-7; no definite D call. The germline V gene encodes CDR1 MNHEY and CDR2 SVGAGI. CDR3 length: 14 residues. With 7 bases removed from V and 4 bases from J, the gap between germline ends came to 17 bases. CDR3 nucleotides: TGTGCCAGCATGAACAAGGCGACATCTTACGAGCAGTACTTC. Translation: CASMNKATSYEQYF.

This chain uses TRBV28 with TRBJ2-3, with 11 nucleotides matching TRBD2. There are 16 residues in the CDR3. The V segment lost 6 bases and the J segment 6 bases; nucleotides outside the gene matches: 11. Germline V gene lookup returns CDR1 MDHEN and CDR2 SYDVKM. The CDR3: CASSYDSGGAADTQYF. The CDR3 DNA reads TGTGCCAGCAGCTACGATAGCGGGGGGGCCGCTGATACGCAGTATTTT.

The chain joins TRBV30 to TRBJ1-1; D perhaps matches TRBD1 (6 bases). Deletions cut 1 base from V and 1 base from J, with 10 bases between. The CDR3 loop spans 14 amino acids. The germline V gene has CDR1 GTSNPN and CDR2 SVGIG (reference sequence). CDR3 amino acids: CAWSAPDRNTEAFF. CDR3 sequence (DNA): TGTGCCTGGAGTGCCCCGGACAGGAACACTGAAGCTTTCTTT.

The J gene is TRBJ2-3, the V gene TRBV2; D might be TRBD1 or TRBD2, each matching 7 bases. V gave up 10 bases and J gave up 0 bases, with 14 bases separating them. The CDR3 length is 14 residues. CDR1 is SNHLY, CDR2 FYNNEI, per germline. CDR3 in DNA: TGTGCCACCAGGGGGAGGGATAGCACAGATACGCAGTATTTT. This codes for CATRGRDSTDTQYF.

This chain links TRBV4-3 with TRBJ2-5, with 7 bases fitting TRBD1. The CDR3 totals 16 residues. J was trimmed by 5 bases and V by 0 bases; bases with no gene match: 9. Per the germline V gene, CDR1 is LGHNA and CDR2 is YSLEER. The chain's CDR3 is CASSQDLSGGMETQYF. The CDR3 DNA reads TGCGCCAGCAGCCAAGATTTGTCAGGGGGAATGGAGACCCAGTACTTC.

The chain uses TRBV18 and TRBJ1-2; D perhaps matches TRBD1 (5 bases). The CDR3 runs 13 residues. The V end was cut by 0 bases, the J end by 8 bases, with 10 bases between. The germline V gene has CDR1 KGHSH and CDR2 LQKENI. The DNA of the CDR3 is TGTGCCAGCTCACCACCCAAGGGGCAAGGCTACACCTTC. This sequence encodes CASSPPKGQGYTF.

The chain has TRBV2 and TRBJ2-3; 7 bases match TRBD2. CDR3 length equals 14 residues. V lost 9 bases, J lost 0 bases, and 6 bases stayed unmatched. Germline CDR1 and CDR2: SNHLY and FYNNEI. Written as DNA, the CDR3 is TGTGCCAGATCAGCGGGGCCTAGCACAGATACGCAGTATTTT. Residues: CARSAGPSTDTQYF. Supplemented by reference TRBV2 and TRBJ2-3, the full variable domain reads EPEVTQTPSHQVTQMGQEVILRCVPISNHLYFYWYRQILGQKVEFLVSFYNNEISEKSEIFDDQFSVERPDGSNFTLKIRSTKLEDSAMYFCARSAGPSTDTQYFGPGTRLTVL.

The chain links TRBV5-8 to TRBJ2-5; 9 nucleotides align to TRBD1. Trimming at V came to 3 bases and at J to 4 bases, leaving 10 bases not matched to a gene. The CDR3 loop spans 16 amino acids. Germline V gene lookup returns CDR1 SGHTS and CDR2 YDEGEE. CDR3 nucleotide sequence: TGTGCCAGCAGCTCACCGGGACAGGGACTCTTAGAGACCCAGTACTTC. Translation gives CASSSPGQGLLETQYF.

This rearrangement joins TRBV6-2 or TRBV6-3 to TRBJ2-2; D is possibly TRBD1 (7 bases). CDR1 and CDR2 from the germline V gene are MNHEY and SVGEGT. The CDR3 is made up of 17 amino acids. V was pared by 0 bases and J by 4 bases, with 15 bases between. This CDR3 is CASSYSDGTAGTGELFF. CDR3 coding DNA: TGTGCCAGCAGTTACTCTGACGGGACAGCGGGCACCGGGGAGCTGTTTTTT.

The chain is built from TRBV5-1 and TRBJ1-1; 9 nucleotides align to TRBD1. The CDR3 consists of 14 residues. The V gene end was trimmed by 4 bases and the J gene end by 4 bases; junction bases not matched to a gene: 5. Germline V gene sequence: CDR1 SGHRS, CDR2 YFSETQ. The CDR3 nucleotides are TGCGCCAGCAGCGTGCTGACAGGGGGCACTGAAGCTTTCTTT. Its protein product is CASSVLTGGTEAFF.

The chain combines TRBV5-1 with TRBJ2-3; the D is unclear. Trimming pared 4 bases from V and 0 bases from J, leaving 15 bases between. The CDR3 consists of 16 residues. Germline V CDR1 and CDR2: SGHRS, YFSETQ. The CDR3 region is CASSLDVGGSTDTQYF. CDR3 coding DNA: TGCGCCAGCAGCCTAGATGTCGGCGGAAGCACAGATACGCAGTATTTT.

The chain couples TRBV10-3 to TRBJ2-7, with D perhaps matching TRBD1 (6 bases). Germline assignment: CDR1 ENHRY and CDR2 SYGVKD. Trimming took off 4 bases at V and 5 bases at J, with 12 bases between the two ends. CDR3 length: 13 amino acids. The CDR3 DNA follows: TGTGCCATCAGTGGCAGGGGACAAGACGAGCAGTACTTC. It translates to CAISGRGQDEQYF.

This clone was observed a single time. V usage is TRBV6-5 and J usage is TRBJ2-7; 9 bases are shared with TRBD1. Germline V lookup: CDR1 MNHEY, CDR2 SVGAGI. The J segment lost 6 bases and the V segment lost 6 bases, leaving 12 bases of the junction unmatched. This CDR3 has 15 amino acids. The CDR3 DNA is TGTGCCAGCAGGCTAGGACAGGGGATCTTCTCCGAGCAGTACTTC. Translation: CASRLGQGIFSEQYF.

This chain joins TRBV18 and TRBJ2-7; 8 nucleotides agree with TRBD1. Germline-derived CDR1 and CDR2 are KGHSH and LQKENI. The CDR3 is 16 amino acids. V gave up 1 base and J gave up 6 bases; unmatched junction bases: 11. Here the CDR3 reads CASSPRGQGDLLEQYF. The CDR3 nucleotides are TGTGCCAGCTCACCACGAGGACAGGGAGACCTCCTCGAGCAGTACTTC.

The chain combines TRBV3-1 (or the pseudogene TRBV3-2) with TRBJ2-7; TRBD1 matches 9 bases. The CDR3 is 15 residues long. J lost 2 bases, V lost 4 bases, and 6 bases had no gene match. The germline V gene has CDR1 LGHDT and CDR2 YNNKEL (reference sequence). The CDR3 reads CASSRGQGLPYEQYF. DNA of the CDR3: TGTGCCAGCAGCCGTGGACAGGGGCTACCCTACGAGCAGTACTTC.

V is TRBV6-5 and J is TRBJ1-2; TRBD1 matches 7 bases. V was clipped by 5 bases and J by 4 bases; unmatched bases: 4. Per germline, CDR1 MNHEY and CDR2 SVGAGI. The CDR3 is 13 residues long. The CDR3 protein is CASSPTGPYGYTF. The DNA for the CDR3 is TGTGCCAGCAGTCCGACAGGGCCCTATGGCTACACCTTC.

The gene calls are TRBV19 and TRBJ2-1; D remains ambiguous. This CDR3 is 13 amino acids long. Per the germline V gene, CDR1 is LNHDA and CDR2 is SQIVND (reference sequence). The V end lost 4 bases, the J end lost 3 bases, and 7 bases lay between the germline ends. The DNA of the CDR3 is TGTGCCAGTAGTAGTACGGGCTACAATGAGCAGTTCTTC. Protein: CASSSTGYNEQFF. Full variable domain (remainder filled in from reference TRBV19 and TRBJ2-1): DGGITQSPKYLFRKEGQNVTLSCEQNLNHDAMYWYRQDPGQGLRLIYYSQIVNDFQKGDIAEGYSVSREKKESFPLTVTSAQKNPTAFYLCASSSTGYNEQFFGPGTRLTVL.

As concerns this clone: Other DNA variants within this sample encode the same CDR3. The chain combines TRBV7-2 with TRBJ2-7; a possible D gene is TRBD2 (6 bases). Trimming left V 3 bases short and J 4 bases short, with 13 bases between. The CDR3 loop spans 14 amino acids. Germline CDR1 SGHTA, CDR2 FQGNSA. The CDR3 protein is CASSLGGRGYEQYF. CDR3 sequence (DNA): TGTGCCAGCAGCTTGGGGGGACGGGGGTACGAGCAGTACTTC.

CDR3 residues: CASRQTGSYEQYF. DNA of the CDR3: TGTGCCAGCAGGCAAACAGGGTCCTACGAGCAGTACTTC. The chain has TRBV28 and TRBJ2-7, with D possibly matching TRBD1 (6 bases). Germline V gene sequence: CDR1 MDHEN, CDR2 SYDVKM. The CDR3 length is 13 residues. The V and J ends lost 6 bases and 1 base respectively, with 10 bases between them.